The T cell receptor beta chain described here comes from a study of cytomegalovirus exposure and HLA in healthy donors. Primers included in the PCR were 60 Vbeta and 13 Jbeta primers. Profiling relied on immunoSEQ multiplex PCR, and the TCRdb table lists in-frame clones only, not all of them. The specimen's table records about 50,000 clones. Looked up from germline, CDR1 is SEHNR and CDR2 is FQNEAQ (reference sequence). This CDR3 has 15 amino acids. Deletions cut 5 bases from V and 7 bases from J, with 15 bases between. Sequenced sample: PBMCs. The V gene is TRBV7-9, the J gene TRBJ1-6, with D possibly matching TRBD1 (6 bases). The receptor comes from a woman aged 60-75 years in good health and CMV-seropositive. In nucleotides, the CDR3 is TGTGCCAGCAGCCCAAGACAGGACCTAAATTCACCCCTCCACTTT. This gives the protein CASSPRQDLNSPLHF.